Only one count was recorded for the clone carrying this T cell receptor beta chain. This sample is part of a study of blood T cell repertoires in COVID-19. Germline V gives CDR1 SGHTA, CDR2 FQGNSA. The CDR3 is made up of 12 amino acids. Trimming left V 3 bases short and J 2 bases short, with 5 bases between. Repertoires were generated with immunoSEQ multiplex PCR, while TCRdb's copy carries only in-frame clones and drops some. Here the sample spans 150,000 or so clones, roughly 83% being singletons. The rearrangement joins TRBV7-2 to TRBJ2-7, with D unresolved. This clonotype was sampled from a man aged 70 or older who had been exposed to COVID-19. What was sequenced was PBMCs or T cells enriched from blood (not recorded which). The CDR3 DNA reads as TGTGCCAGCAGCTTGGCAACCTACGAGCAGTACTTC. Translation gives CASSLATYEQYF.